This T cell receptor beta chain was observed in a study of shared T cell receptors in the human thymus (dated by TCRdb to the early 2020s). Regarding the research as a whole: The study examined how self-reactive, shared T-cell receptor alpha chains are generated in the human thymus.

CDR1 and CDR2, looked up from the germline V gene, are LGHNA and YNFKEQ. Reading from cysteine to phenylalanine, the CDR3 counts 19 amino acids. The read is trimmed to its CDR3 DNA, 57 bases read in frame from base 1. After removal of 3 bases from V and 1 base from J, the junction retains 18 bases not matched to a gene. This clone was observed a handful of times. No antigen is known for it. Base-call qualities are not available, and no considerably larger clone is one nucleotide away. The library was prepared using the immunoSEQ multiplex PCR assay. TCRdb mirrors the immuneACCESS table, restricted to in-frame sequences. Some clones are absent from its copies; in checked studies, under half trace to an unresolved V gene, and the reason for the others is unknown. The sample table lists approximately 580,000 clones, 75% to 85% of them with a count of one. In total, the top ten clones hold around 0.013% of the sample.

These same records also appear under a second study, on human thymus T cells. As the second publication notes: Donors were immunologically healthy infants undergoing open corrective cardiac surgery for congenital heart defects in Finland. The thymus tissue came from surgical resects taken out during corrective cardiac surgery. Biased V and J gene segment usage appeared to be present in both thymic and peripheral blood repertoires. The related research found that thymic TCR repertoires overlapped highly between unrelated individuals. TCR alpha and beta repertoires from seven to nine infant thymus samples and a few related peripheral blood samples were characterized in the study. The infant donors were roughly 7 to 244 days old, and the cohort included over five males and a couple of females. Thymocytes were released mechanically from tissue and stored at -70 °C as pellets of about 9-32 million cells. A QIAsymphony instrument was used to extract genomic DNA from the frozen cell pellets. The immunoSEQ multiplex PCR assay was used to amplify the TCRB and TCRAD loci from a standardized quantity of quality-controlled genomic DNA. The amplicons covered the V(D)J region and were long enough to include the CDR3 and to identify the V and J genes. Through the commercial immunoSEQ service, the amplicons were sequenced on an Illumina platform. Primer bias and sequencing errors were corrected using previously described methods, and TCRAD and TCRB definitions followed the IMGT database. The repertoires were analysed using immunoSEQ Analyzer 3.0 and VDJTools for basic statistics, V/J segment usage, diversity estimates, rarefaction and pairwise overlap. Chao1, ChaoE, Efron-Thisted, Shannon and inverse Simpson indices were used to estimate diversity, which was also estimated on datasets down-sampled to the smallest sample. Repertoire overlap was determined by strict matching of CDR3 nucleotide sequence, V gene and J gene, and Jaccard-based multidimensional scaling clustering was applied. Thymus samples yielded on average roughly 800,000 unique TCRB clonotypes, compared with around 91,000 from blood samples.

The clonotype comes from a boy under three years old with a congenital heart defect. Donor details come from another sample of the same person, matched by shared clones. The sequenced material came from thymocytes. The rearranged segments are TRBV4-2 and TRBJ2-7, with 7 bases matching TRBD2. The nucleotides are TGTGCCAGCAGCCAGGAAAGACATGGCGGGAGTCGCCGGTCCTACGAGCAGTACTTC. The resulting protein is CASSQERHGGSRRSYEQYF.